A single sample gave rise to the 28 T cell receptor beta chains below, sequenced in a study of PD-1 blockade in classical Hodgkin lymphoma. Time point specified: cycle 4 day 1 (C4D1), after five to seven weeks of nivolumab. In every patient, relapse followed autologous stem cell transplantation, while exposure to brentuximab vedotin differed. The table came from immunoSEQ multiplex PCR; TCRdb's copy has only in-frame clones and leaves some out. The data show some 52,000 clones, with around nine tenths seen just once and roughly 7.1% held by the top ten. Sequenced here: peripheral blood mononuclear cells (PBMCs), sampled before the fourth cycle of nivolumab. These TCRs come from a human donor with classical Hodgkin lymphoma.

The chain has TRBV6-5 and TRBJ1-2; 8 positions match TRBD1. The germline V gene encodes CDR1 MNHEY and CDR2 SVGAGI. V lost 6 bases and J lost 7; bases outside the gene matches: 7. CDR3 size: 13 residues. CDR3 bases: TGTGCCAGCAGGAAACAGGGGGGATTTGGCTACACCTTC. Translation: CASRKQGGFGYTF.

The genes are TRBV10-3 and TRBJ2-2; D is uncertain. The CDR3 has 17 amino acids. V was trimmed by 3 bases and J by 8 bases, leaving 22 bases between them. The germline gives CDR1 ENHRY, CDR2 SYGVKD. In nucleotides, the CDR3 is TGTGCCATCAGTGACCTCAGTCAAGGGATTCGTGCAGGGGAGCTGTTTTTT. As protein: CAISDLSQGIRAGELFF.

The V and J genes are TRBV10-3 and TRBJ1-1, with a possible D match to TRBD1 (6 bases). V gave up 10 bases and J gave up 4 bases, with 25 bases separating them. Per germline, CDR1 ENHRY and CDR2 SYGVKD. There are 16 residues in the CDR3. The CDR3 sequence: CATLTGGHVSGTEAFF. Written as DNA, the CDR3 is TGTGCCACCCTTACGGGGGGACATGTATCGGGCACTGAAGCTTTCTTT.

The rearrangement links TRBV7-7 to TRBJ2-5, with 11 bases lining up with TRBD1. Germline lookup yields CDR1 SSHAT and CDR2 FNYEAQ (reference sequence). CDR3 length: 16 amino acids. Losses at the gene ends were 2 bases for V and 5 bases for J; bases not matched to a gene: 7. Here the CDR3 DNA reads TGTGCCAGCAGCTTAACGGACAGGGGGCTGGGGGAGACCCAGTACTTC. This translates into CASSLTDRGLGETQYF. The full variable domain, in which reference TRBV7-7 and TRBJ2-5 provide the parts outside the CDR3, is GAGVSQSPRYKVTKRGQDVTLRCDPISSHATLYWYQQALGQGPEFLTYFNYEAQPDKSGLPSDRFSAERPEGSISTLTIQRTEQRDSAMYRCASSLTDRGLGETQYFGPGTRLLVL.

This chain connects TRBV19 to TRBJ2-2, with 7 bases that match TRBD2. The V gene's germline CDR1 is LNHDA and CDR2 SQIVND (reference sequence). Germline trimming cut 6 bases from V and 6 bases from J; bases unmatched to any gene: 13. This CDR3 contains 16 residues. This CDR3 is CASSKTSATGAGELFF. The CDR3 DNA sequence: TGTGCCAGTAGCAAAACTAGCGCCACGGGGGCCGGGGAGCTGTTTTTT. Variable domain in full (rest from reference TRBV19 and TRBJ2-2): DGGITQSPKYLFRKEGQNVTLSCEQNLNHDAMYWYRQDPGQGLRLIYYSQIVNDFQKGDIAEGYSVSREKKESFPLTVTSAQKNPTAFYLCASSKTSATGAGELFFGEGSRLTVL.

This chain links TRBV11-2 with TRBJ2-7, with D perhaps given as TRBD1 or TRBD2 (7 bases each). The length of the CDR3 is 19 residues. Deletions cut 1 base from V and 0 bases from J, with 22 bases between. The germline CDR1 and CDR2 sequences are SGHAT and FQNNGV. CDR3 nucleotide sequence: TGTGCCAGCAGCTTAGGGGGAGGGGGCGCGACTTCGAGCTCCTACGAGCAGTACTTC. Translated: CASSLGGGGATSSSYEQYF.

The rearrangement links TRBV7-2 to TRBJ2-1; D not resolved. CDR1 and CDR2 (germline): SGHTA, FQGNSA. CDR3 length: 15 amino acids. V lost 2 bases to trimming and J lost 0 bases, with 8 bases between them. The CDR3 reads CASSLRVRSYNEQFF. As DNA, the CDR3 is TGTGCCAGCAGCTTACGGGTCCGCTCCTACAATGAGCAGTTCTTC. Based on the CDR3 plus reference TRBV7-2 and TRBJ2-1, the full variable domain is GAGVSQSPSNKVTEKGKDVELRCDPISGHTALYWYRQSLGQGLEFLIYFQGNSAPDKSGLPSDRFSAERTGGSVSTLTIQRTQQEDSAVYLCASSLRVRSYNEQFFGPGTRLTVL.

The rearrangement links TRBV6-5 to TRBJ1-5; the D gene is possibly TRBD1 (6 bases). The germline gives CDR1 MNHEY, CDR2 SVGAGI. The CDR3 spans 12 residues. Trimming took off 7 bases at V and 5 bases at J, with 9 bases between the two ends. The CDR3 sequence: CASKAGDQPQHF. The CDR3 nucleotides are TGTGCCAGCAAGGCAGGGGATCAGCCCCAGCATTTT.

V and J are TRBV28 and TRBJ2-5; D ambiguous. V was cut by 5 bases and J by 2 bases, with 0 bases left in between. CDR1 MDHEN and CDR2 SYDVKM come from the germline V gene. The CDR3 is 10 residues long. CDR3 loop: CASSQETQYF. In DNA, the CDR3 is TGTGCCAGCAGTCAAGAGACCCAGTACTTC.

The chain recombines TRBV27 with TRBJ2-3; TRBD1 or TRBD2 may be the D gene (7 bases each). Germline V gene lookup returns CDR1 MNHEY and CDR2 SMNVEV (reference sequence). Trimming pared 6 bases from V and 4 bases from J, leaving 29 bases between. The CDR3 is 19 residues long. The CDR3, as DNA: TGTGCCAGCAGGCGAGGGGGCGCGGGAGATCGTGGTGGGTCAGATACGCAGTATTTT. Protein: CASRRGGAGDRGGSDTQYF.

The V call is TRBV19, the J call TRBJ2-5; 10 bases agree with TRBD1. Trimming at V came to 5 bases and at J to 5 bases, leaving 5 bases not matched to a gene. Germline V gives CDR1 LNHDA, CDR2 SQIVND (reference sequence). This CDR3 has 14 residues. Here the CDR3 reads CASSSSGQGETQYF. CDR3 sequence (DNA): TGTGCCAGTAGTTCCTCGGGACAGGGGGAGACCCAGTACTTC.

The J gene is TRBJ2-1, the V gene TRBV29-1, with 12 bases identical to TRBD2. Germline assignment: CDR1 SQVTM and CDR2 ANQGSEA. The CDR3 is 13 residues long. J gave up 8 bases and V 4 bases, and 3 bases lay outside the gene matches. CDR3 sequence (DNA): TGCAGCGTTGGTCTAGCGGGAGGGCATGAGCAGTTCTTC. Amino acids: CSVGLAGGHEQFF.

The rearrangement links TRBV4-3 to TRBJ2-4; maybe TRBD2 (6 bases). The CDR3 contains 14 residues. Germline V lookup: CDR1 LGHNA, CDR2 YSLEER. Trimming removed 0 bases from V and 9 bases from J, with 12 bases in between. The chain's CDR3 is CASSQEEGRGIQYF. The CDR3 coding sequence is TGCGCCAGCAGCCAAGAGGAGGGGCGGGGCATTCAGTACTTC.

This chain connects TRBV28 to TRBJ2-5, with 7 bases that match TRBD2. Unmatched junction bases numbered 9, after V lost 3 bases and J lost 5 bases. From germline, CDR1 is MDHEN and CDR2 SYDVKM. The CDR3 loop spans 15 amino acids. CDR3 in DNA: TGTGCCAGCAGTTTCGTACTAGCGACGAGGGAGACCCAGTACTTC. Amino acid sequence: CASSFVLATRETQYF. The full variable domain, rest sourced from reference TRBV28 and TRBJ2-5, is DVKVTQSSRYLVKRTGEKVFLECVQDMDHENMFWYRQDPGLGLRLIYFSYDVKMKEKGDIPEGYSVSREKKERFSLILESASTNQTSMYLCASSFVLATRETQYFGPGTRLLVL.

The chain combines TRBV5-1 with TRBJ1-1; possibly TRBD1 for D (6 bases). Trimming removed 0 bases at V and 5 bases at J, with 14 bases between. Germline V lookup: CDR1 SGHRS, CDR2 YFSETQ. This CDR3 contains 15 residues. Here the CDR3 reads CASSLASKGVTEAFF. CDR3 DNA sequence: TGCGCCAGCAGCTTGGCCAGTAAGGGGGTAACTGAAGCTTTCTTT.

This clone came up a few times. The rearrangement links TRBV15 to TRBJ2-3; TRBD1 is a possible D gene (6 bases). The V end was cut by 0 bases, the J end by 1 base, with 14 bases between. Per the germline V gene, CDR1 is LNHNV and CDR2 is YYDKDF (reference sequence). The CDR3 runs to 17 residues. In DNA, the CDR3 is TGTGCCACCAGCAGAGATATTTGGGGACAAGGCACAGATACGCAGTATTTT. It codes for CATSRDIWGQGTDTQYF.

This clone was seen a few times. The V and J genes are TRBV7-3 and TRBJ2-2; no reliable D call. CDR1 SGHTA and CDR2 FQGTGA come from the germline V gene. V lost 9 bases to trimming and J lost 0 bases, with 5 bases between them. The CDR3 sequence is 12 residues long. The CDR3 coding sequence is TGTGCCAGTCGGACGAACACCGGGGAGCTGTTTTTT. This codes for CASRTNTGELFF.

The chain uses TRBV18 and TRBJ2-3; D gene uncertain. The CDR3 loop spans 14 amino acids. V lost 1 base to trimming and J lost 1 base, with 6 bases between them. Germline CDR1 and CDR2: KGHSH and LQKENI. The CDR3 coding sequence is TGTGCCAGCTCACCACAGGGTCGCACAGATACGCAGTATTTT. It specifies CASSPQGRTDTQYF.

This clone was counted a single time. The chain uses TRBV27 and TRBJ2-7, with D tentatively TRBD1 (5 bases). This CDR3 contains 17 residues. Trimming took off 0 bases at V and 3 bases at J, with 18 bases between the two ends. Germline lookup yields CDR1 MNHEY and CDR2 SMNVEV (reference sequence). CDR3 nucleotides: TGTGCCAGCAGTTTATCTAAGACAGCCTCCTTACACTACGAGCAGTACTTC. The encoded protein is CASSLSKTASLHYEQYF.

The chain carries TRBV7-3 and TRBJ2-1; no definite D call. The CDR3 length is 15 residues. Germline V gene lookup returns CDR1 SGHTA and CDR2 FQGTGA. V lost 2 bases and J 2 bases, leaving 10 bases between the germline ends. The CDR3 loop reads CASSLALSAYNEQFF. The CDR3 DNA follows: TGTGCCAGCAGCTTAGCCTTGTCTGCCTACAATGAGCAGTTCTTC.

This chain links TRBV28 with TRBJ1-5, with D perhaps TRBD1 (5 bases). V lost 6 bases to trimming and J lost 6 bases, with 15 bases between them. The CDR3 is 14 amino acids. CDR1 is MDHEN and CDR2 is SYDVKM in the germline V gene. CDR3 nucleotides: TGTGCCAGCAGGCCCCGGGGGGTGGGTCAGCCCCAGCATTTT. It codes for CASRPRGVGQPQHF.

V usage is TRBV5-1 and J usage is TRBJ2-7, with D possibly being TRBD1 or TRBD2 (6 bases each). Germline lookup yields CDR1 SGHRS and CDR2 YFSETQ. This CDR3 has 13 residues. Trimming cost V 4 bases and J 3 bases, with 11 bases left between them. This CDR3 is CASSPGGGYEQYF. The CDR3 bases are TGCGCCAGCAGCCCCGGAGGGGGCTACGAGCAGTACTTC.

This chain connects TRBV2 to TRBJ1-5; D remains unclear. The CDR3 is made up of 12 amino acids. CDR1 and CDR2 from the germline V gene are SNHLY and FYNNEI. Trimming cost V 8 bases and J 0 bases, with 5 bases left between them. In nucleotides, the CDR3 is TGTGCCAGCGGCGGTAGCAATCAGCCCCAGCATTTT. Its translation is CASGGSNQPQHF.

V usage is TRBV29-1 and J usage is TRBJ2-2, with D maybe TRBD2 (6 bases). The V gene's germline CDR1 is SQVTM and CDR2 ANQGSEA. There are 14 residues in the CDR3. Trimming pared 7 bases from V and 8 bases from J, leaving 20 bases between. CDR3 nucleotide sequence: TGCAGCGCTTTAGGGACTCTGATGGGTGGGGAGCTGTTTTTT. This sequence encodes CSALGTLMGGELFF.

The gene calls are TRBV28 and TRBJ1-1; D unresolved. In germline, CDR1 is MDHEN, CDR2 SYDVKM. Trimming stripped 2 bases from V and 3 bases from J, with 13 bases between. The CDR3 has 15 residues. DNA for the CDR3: TGTGCCAGCAGTTTACGTCGAATACGGGACACTGAAGCTTTCTTT. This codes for CASSLRRIRDTEAFF.

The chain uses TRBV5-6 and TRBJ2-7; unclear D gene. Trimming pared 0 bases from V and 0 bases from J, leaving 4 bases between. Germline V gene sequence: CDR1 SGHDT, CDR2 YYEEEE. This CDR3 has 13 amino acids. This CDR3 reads CASSLGSSYEQYF. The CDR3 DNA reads TGTGCCAGCAGCTTGGGGAGCTCCTACGAGCAGTACTTC.

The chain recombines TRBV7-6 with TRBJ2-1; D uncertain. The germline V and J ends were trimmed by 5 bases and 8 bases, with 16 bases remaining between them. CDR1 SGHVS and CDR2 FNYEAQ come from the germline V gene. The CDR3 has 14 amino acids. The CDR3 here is CASSPTTANHEQFF. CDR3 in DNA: TGTGCCAGCAGCCCCACCACCGCGAACCATGAGCAGTTCTTC.

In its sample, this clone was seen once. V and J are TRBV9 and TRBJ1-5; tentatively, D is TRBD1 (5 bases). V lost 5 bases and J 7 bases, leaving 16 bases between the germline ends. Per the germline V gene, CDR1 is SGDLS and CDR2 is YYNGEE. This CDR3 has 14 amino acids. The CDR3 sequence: CASSLDSMGQPQHF. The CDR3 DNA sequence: TGTGCCAGCAGTCTAGACAGTATGGGACAGCCCCAGCATTTT. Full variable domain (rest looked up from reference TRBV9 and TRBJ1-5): DSGVTQTPKHLITATGQRVTLRCSPRSGDLSVYWYQQSLDQGLQFLIQYYNGEERAKGNILERFSAQQFPDLHSELNLSSLELGDSALYFCASSLDSMGQPQHFGDGTRLSIL.